This TCR beta chain is from a study of type 1 and type 2 diabetes patients. Study as a whole: T cells were magnetically sorted from PBMCs as CD4+ or CD8+ subsets. Study-wide results and limits: Age and gender were not matched between study groups.

Peripheral blood, about 10 milliliters per participant, was collected. To note about this clonotype: Its antigen remains unidentified.

Amplification started from genomic DNA. The TCR beta CDR3 region was amplified using 30 forward and 13 reverse primers. TCRdb independently ran MiXCR on the multiplex PCR reads; one entry per CDR3 protein. The sample contains fewer than 300,000 distinct CDR3 sequences, roughly 50% of which appear only once. The TCR originated in a man between 18 and 35 years old with type 2 diabetes. Sequencing used peripheral blood mononuclear cells (PBMCs).

The CDR3, as DNA: TGTGCCTGGAGTGTTTATCAGGCTAAGAACACTGAAGCTTTCTTT. Residues: CAWSVYQAKNTEAFF. The gene calls are TRBV30 and TRBJ1-1; D unresolved. CDR3 length equals 15 residues. Germline assignment: CDR1 GTSNPN and CDR2 SVGIG (reference sequence). V was cut by 0 bases and J by 1 base, with 12 bases left in between.